This TCR beta chain stems from a study of blood T cell repertoires in COVID-19. Study information: The study drew acute and convalescent COVID-19 samples from the United States, Italy and Spain. T cells, B-cell-depleted T cells, or PBMCs supplied cDNA or gDNA.

In the study's own analysis: For nucleated cells, counts were estimated from reference gene primer amplification. Measured with immunoSEQ multiplex PCR; TCRdb has only the in-frame clones, and not every one. Clone size and V and J calls were adopted from that table, with D and trimming inferred from the DNA. This table has tens of thousands of clones, roughly 90% appearing once. The CDR3 covers 15 residues. The germline gives CDR1 SGHRS, CDR2 YFSETQ. The germline V and J ends were trimmed by 2 bases and 5 bases, with 17 bases remaining between them. This chain links TRBV5-1 with TRBJ2-7, with D possibly TRBD2 on 6 matching bases. The sequenced sample consisted of peripheral blood. This sequence was found in a man in his 60s with active COVID-19. CDR3 sequence: CASSLAGLWAHEQYF. The CDR3 coding sequence is TGCGCCAGCAGCTTAGCGGGCCTGTGGGCACACGAGCAGTACTTC.